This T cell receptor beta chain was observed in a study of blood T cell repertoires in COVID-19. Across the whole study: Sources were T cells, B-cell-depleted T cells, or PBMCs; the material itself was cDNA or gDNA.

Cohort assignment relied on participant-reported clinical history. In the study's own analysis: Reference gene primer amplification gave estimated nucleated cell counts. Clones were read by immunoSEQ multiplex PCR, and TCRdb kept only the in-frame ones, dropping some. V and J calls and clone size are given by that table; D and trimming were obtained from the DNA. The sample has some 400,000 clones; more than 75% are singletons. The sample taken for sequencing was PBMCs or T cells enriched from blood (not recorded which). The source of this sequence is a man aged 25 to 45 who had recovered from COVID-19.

CDR3 sequence (DNA): TGTGCCAGCAGCCAAGTAGGGGGCGCTGGAAACATTCAGTACTTC. This gives the protein CASSQVGGAGNIQYF. The chain links TRBV4-2 to TRBJ2-4; 7 bases match TRBD1. The junction had 6 bases not matched to a gene; V was cut back by 1 base and J by 6 bases. The germline gives CDR1 LGHNA, CDR2 YNFKEQ. The length of the CDR3 is 15 residues.